This entry lists 10 T cell receptor beta chains sequenced from one sample in a study of blood T cell repertoires in COVID-19 (dated by TCRdb to 2018 to 2020). The library was produced with the immunoSEQ multiplex PCR assay. The table was pulled from immuneACCESS by TCRdb, which kept in-frame rearrangements only. Such tables lose some clones; where checked, under half of the loss comes from unresolved V genes, and the rest has no known cause. In all, the sample holds approximately 85,000 clones, and approximately 90% of those were seen once. Over 2.5% of the sample rests with the top ten. The sequencing sample was made of peripheral blood. Source of these receptors: a woman in her forties or fifties with active or convalescent COVID-19.

The chain links TRBV3-1 (or the pseudogene TRBV3-2) to TRBJ1-2; 11 nucleotides match TRBD1. CDR1 LGHDT and CDR2 YNNKEL come from the germline V gene (reference sequence). This CDR3 is built from 16 residues. With 1 base clipped from V and 4 bases from J, the junction kept 5 bases outside the gene matches. The CDR3 coding sequence is TGTGCCAGCAGCCAAGCCGGGACAGGGGGACTCTATGGCTACACCTTC. Protein sequence: CASSQAGTGGLYGYTF.

This clone was seen more than once but under ten times. CDR3 in DNA: TGTGCCAGCAGCCATAACAGGGGGTCTGGGGCCAACGTCCTGACTTTC. It is translated as CASSHNRGSGANVLTF. The rearrangement joins TRBV3-1 (or the pseudogene TRBV3-2) to TRBJ2-6, with 8 nucleotides matching TRBD1. The V segment lost 3 bases and the J segment 1 base; nucleotides outside the gene matches: 2. This CDR3 spans 16 amino acids. CDR1 is LGHDT and CDR2 is YNNKEL in the germline V gene (reference sequence).

The J gene is TRBJ2-1, the V gene TRBV11-3; tentative D call: TRBD2 (6 bases). This CDR3 has 12 amino acids. V gave up 5 bases and J gave up 8 bases, with 10 bases separating them. Germline CDR1 is SGHNT and CDR2 is YENEEA. In nucleotides, the CDR3 is TGTGCCAGCAGCCGCCCGGGGGATGAGCAGTTCTTC. Translation: CASSRPGDEQFF.

The gene calls are TRBV6-2 or TRBV6-3 and TRBJ2-3, with D maybe TRBD2 (6 bases). The V and J ends lost 6 bases and 4 bases respectively, with 17 bases between them. Germline V gives CDR1 MNHEY, CDR2 SVGEGT. CDR3 size: 15 residues. The DNA for the CDR3 is TGTGCCAGCAGATACCGGGGGATGACCGCAGATACGCAGTATTTT. The encoded protein is CASRYRGMTADTQYF.

V usage is TRBV6-5 and J usage is TRBJ1-1; D unclear. Looked up from germline, CDR1 is MNHEY and CDR2 is SVGAGI. Trimming removed 6 bases from V and 4 bases from J, with 18 bases in between. CDR3 length equals 15 residues. CDR3 sequence: CASRRGREPGTEAFF. The CDR3 DNA sequence: TGTGCCAGCAGACGTGGACGGGAGCCGGGCACTGAAGCTTTCTTT.

The CDR3 region is CATRTPTGGNSPLHF. CDR3 DNA: TGTGCCACCAGGACCCCGACAGGGGGGAATTCACCCCTCCACTTT. This rearrangement joins TRBV27 to TRBJ1-6; 9 nucleotides align to TRBD1. The ends lost 10 bases at V and 7 bases at J; junction bases unmatched: 11. Germline CDR1 reads MNHEY; CDR2 reads SMNVEV (reference sequence). The CDR3 is 15 residues long.

The chain uses TRBV12-3 or TRBV12-4 and TRBJ1-1, with no clear D. CDR3 length equals 12 residues. Trimming left V 3 bases short and J 7 bases short, with 9 bases between. This chain's CDR3 is CASSLGGIEAFF. Here the CDR3 DNA reads TGTGCCAGCAGTTTGGGAGGGATTGAAGCTTTCTTT.

The chain is built from TRBV18 and TRBJ1-3, with D possibly TRBD1 on 6 matching bases. The germline V gene encodes CDR1 KGHSH and CDR2 LQKENI. The V end was cut by 3 bases, the J end by 5 bases, with 8 bases between. This CDR3 spans 13 amino acids. The CDR3 sequence is CASSPGARNTIYF. The CDR3 region has the DNA TGTGCCAGCTCACCGGGGGCGCGAAACACCATATATTTT. Filled out from reference TRBV18 and TRBJ1-3, the complete variable domain reads NAGVMQNPRHLVRRRGQEARLRCSPMKGHSHVYWYRQLPEEGLKFMVYLQKENIIDESGMPKERFSAEFPKEGPSILRIQQVVRGDSAAYFCASSPGARNTIYFGEGSWLTVV.

CDR3 sequence: CASSPDSGGAGDTQYF. Written as DNA, the CDR3 is TGTGCCAGCTCACCGGATAGCGGGGGGGCAGGAGATACGCAGTATTTT. The V gene is TRBV18, the J gene TRBJ2-3, with 11 bases matching TRBD2. Germline lookup yields CDR1 KGHSH and CDR2 LQKENI. This CDR3 is built from 16 residues. Losses at the gene ends were 3 bases for V and 5 bases for J; bases not matched to a gene: 7.

The rearrangement uses TRBV5-8 and TRBJ2-3, with D perhaps matching TRBD2 (5 bases). Trimming pared 1 base from V and 0 bases from J, leaving 12 bases between. The CDR3 has 16 residues. Germline V gives CDR1 SGHTS, CDR2 YDEGEE. CDR3 region: CASSLFGVGSTDTQYF. For the CDR3, the DNA is TGTGCCAGCAGCTTGTTCGGGGTTGGGAGCACAGATACGCAGTATTTT.